These 14 T cell receptor beta chains came from one sample sequenced in a study of T cell responses to AZD1222 COVID-19 vaccine. This table comes from immunoSEQ multiplex PCR, and its TCRdb copy is limited to in-frame clones, with some not included. This table holds over 150,000 clones, roughly 92% found once. The material was peripheral blood, obtained on day 0 of AZD1222 vaccination. The receptors derive from an adult in good health.

J is TRBJ2-1 and V is TRBV9, with 8 positions matching TRBD2. The CDR3 runs 18 residues. Germline lookup yields CDR1 SGDLS and CDR2 YYNGEE. V lost 3 bases and J lost 8; bases outside the gene matches: 19. The CDR3 region is CASSGTGTGSGSHDEQFF. CDR3 sequence (DNA): TGTGCCAGCAGCGGGACGGGGACTGGCAGCGGGAGTCACGATGAGCAGTTCTTC.

V usage is TRBV7-9 and J usage is TRBJ1-2, with D possibly being TRBD1 (5 bases). From germline, CDR1 is SEHNR and CDR2 FQNEAQ (reference sequence). Deletions cut 5 bases from V and 4 bases from J, with 14 bases between. The CDR3 sequence is 14 residues long. Here the CDR3 DNA reads TGTGCCAGCAGCCCAAACGCAGGGACCTATGGCTACACCTTC. This encodes CASSPNAGTYGYTF.

This chain links TRBV27 with TRBJ2-7; 8 positions agree with TRBD1. Trimming cost V 5 bases and J 3 bases; bases outside gene matches: 3. Looked up from germline, CDR1 is MNHEY and CDR2 is SMNVEV (reference sequence). This CDR3 is built from 13 residues. CDR3 residues: CASSPGTGYEQYF. CDR3 coding DNA: TGTGCCAGCAGTCCCGGGACAGGCTACGAGCAGTACTTC.

This clone has just one count. This chain links TRBV27 with TRBJ1-2; 9 bases fit TRBD1. This CDR3 is 13 amino acids long. Germline lookup yields CDR1 MNHEY and CDR2 SMNVEV (reference sequence). J gave up 8 bases and V 8 bases, and 9 bases lay outside the gene matches. CDR3 amino acids: CASGEGTGGGYTF. The CDR3 DNA sequence: TGTGCCAGCGGGGAGGGCACAGGGGGCGGCTACACCTTC.

The CDR3 is CASSLEWGGDSNTGELFF. DNA of the CDR3: TGTGCCAGCAGCTTAGAATGGGGGGGAGACTCGAACACCGGGGAGCTGTTTTTT. The rearrangement links TRBV11-2 to TRBJ2-2, with 7 bases identical to TRBD2. This CDR3 is built from 18 residues. Unmatched junction bases numbered 7, after V lost 0 bases and J lost 0 bases. Germline V gives CDR1 SGHAT, CDR2 FQNNGV.

This chain links TRBV18 with TRBJ2-3; possibly TRBD1 for D (7 bases). CDR1 is KGHSH and CDR2 is LQKENI in the germline V gene. This CDR3 has 15 residues. The V and J ends lost 4 bases and 1 base respectively, with 12 bases between them. CDR3 region: CASSQSRGGTDTQYF. The CDR3 nucleotides read TGTGCCAGCTCACAAAGCAGGGGGGGCACAGATACGCAGTATTTT.

The gene calls are TRBV12-3 or TRBV12-4 and TRBJ1-2; D gene unclear. V lost 2 bases and J lost 8, with 12 bases in between. The CDR3 is 13 amino acids. The CDR3 sequence is CASSLFLEGGYTF. CDR3 bases: TGTGCCAGCAGTTTATTCCTGGAGGGAGGCTACACCTTC.

J is TRBJ1-3 and V is TRBV4-2; 7 bases match TRBD1. V lost 1 base, J lost 3 bases, and 9 bases stayed unmatched. The CDR3 loop spans 17 amino acids. Per germline, CDR1 LGHNA and CDR2 YNFKEQ. CDR3 nucleotides: TGTGCCAGCAGCCAAGTCGTAGACAGGGCGAATGGAAACACCATATATTTT. It translates to CASSQVVDRANGNTIYF.

The chain recombines TRBV29-1 with TRBJ1-2; no clear D gene. Trimming stripped 3 bases from V and 4 bases from J, with 15 bases between. Germline CDR1 reads SQVTM; CDR2 reads ANQGSEA. The CDR3 totals 14 residues. The CDR3 nucleotides read TGCAGCGTTGAGACCGACGGGCCGAGCTATGGCTACACCTTC. Its translation: CSVETDGPSYGYTF.

This chain connects TRBV9 to TRBJ2-3; D may match TRBD1 or TRBD2 (6 bases each). In germline, CDR1 is SGDLS, CDR2 YYNGEE. V lost 7 bases and J 1 base, leaving 19 bases between the germline ends. CDR3 size: 16 residues. This CDR3 is CASCKGGSSGTDTQYF. CDR3 nucleotide sequence: TGTGCCAGCTGTAAGGGGGGCTCGTCTGGCACAGATACGCAGTATTTT.

The gene calls are TRBV5-1 and TRBJ1-4, with D unclear. Trimming left V 0 bases short and J 6 bases short, with 12 bases between. The CDR3 covers 15 residues. Per the germline V gene, CDR1 is SGHRS and CDR2 is YFSETQ. The CDR3 loop is CASSLAGPLDEKLFF. The CDR3 bases are TGCGCCAGCAGCTTGGCCGGGCCACTGGATGAAAAACTGTTTTTT.

The sample holds one count of this clone. The chain links TRBV7-2 to TRBJ2-1, with 13 positions matching TRBD2. Germline assignment: CDR1 SGHTA and CDR2 FQGNSA. The CDR3 length is 17 residues. V shed 5 bases, J shed 9 bases, and the junction held 13 bases outside the gene matches. The CDR3 DNA reads as TGTGCCAGCAGCCCCCTAGGGGAGACTAGCGGGGGGTTTGAGCAGTTCTTC. As protein: CASSPLGETSGGFEQFF.

The J gene is TRBJ1-1, the V gene TRBV12-3 or TRBV12-4, with TRBD1 identical over 7 bases. The V and J ends lost 3 bases and 8 bases, in that order; junction bases with no gene match: 6. The CDR3 is made up of 13 amino acids. The CDR3 is CASSLLGGGEAFF. CDR3 DNA: TGTGCCAGCAGTTTGCTAGGGGGCGGCGAAGCTTTCTTT.

J is TRBJ1-4 and V is TRBV28, with D hard to call. Germline-derived CDR1 and CDR2 are MDHEN and SYDVKM. The CDR3 runs to 15 residues. Trimming pared 2 bases from V and 8 bases from J, leaving 15 bases between. The DNA of the CDR3 is TGTGCCAGCAGTTTAAGTCATAAGGGCCGAGAAAAACTGTTTTTT. As protein: CASSLSHKGREKLFF.